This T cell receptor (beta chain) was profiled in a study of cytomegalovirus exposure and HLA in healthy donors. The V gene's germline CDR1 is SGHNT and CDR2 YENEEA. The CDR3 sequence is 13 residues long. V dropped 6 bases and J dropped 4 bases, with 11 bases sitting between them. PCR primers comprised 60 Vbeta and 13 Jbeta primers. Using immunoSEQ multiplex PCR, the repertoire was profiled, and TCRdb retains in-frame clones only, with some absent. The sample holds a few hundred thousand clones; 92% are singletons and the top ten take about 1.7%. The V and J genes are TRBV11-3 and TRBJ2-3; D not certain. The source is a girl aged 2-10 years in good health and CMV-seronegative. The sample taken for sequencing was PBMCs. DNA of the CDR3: TGTGCCAGCAGTCCGCCAACGGCAGATACGCAGTATTTT. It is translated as CASSPPTADTQYF.